Listed below are T cell receptor beta chains from one sample, sequenced in a study of regulatory and conventional T cells in RAG deficiency. Sequencing used immunoSEQ multiplex PCR; TCRdb keeps in-frame clones, though not all of them. The table shows 6,500 to 7,000 clones, with almost 85% occurring only once. The same sample was also used in a study of regulatory T cells.

The source material was CD8+ T cells sorted from blood. The receptors derive from a human donor in good health. CDR3s include the opening cysteine and the closing phenylalanine or tryptophan.

CDR3 | V
CASSLGVNEQFF | TRBV7-9
CASSQGRGGGLARNEQFF | TRBV4-2
CASSLDLNTEAFF | TRBV5-1
CASINMTVFEAFF | TRBV6-5
CASSGTGGPNEKLFF | TRBV28
CATLNPGNTEAFF | TRBV19
CAISSGSIGGALDIQYF | TRBV10-3
CASTAGTDTQYF | TRBV6-5
CASIFQWPAEGYTF | TRBV2
CASSERRGETQYF | TRBV2
CASSVDPRDETDTQYF | TRBV9
CASSFNRDIENQPQHF | TRBV19
CASSPPGNQPQHF | TRBV7-5
CASSPGGNSYNEQFF | TRBV4-1
CASSVTTGTWNYEQYF | TRBV6-1
CASSSTGASTEAFF | TRBV11-3
CASSLVQGARGNTIYF | TRBV7-2
CASSQGPLGVQKAFF | TRBV4-1
CASSGGLEYNEQFF | TRBV25-1
CASSVGAGAGANVLTF | TRBV9
CASSLTGGYGYTF | TRBV27
CASSIDGYYGYTF | TRBV19
CASSPGTDSYEQYF | TRBV7-9
CASSYGSGGQPQHF | TRBV6-5
CASSLVWRAEQYF | TRBV7-2
CASSLVRGGAEQYF | TRBV5-1
CASSRRRTYNEQFF | TRBV5-5
CASSDEGGGGNTIYF | TRBV2